Sequencing of this T cell receptor beta chain was carried out in a study of T-cell reconstitution after alpha-beta-depleted transplantation in children. CDR1 is SGHAT and CDR2 is FQNNGV in the germline V gene. The CDR3 covers 14 residues. The TCRbeta library incorporated unique molecular identifiers. TCRdb used MiXCR to reprocess the PCR reads, holding one entry per CDR3 protein. The table shows hundreds of thousands of distinct CDR3 sequences, with around 13% occurring only once. To note about this clonotype: Given a much more abundant clone one base away, this may be a read error.

The source is a girl aged 2 to 10 with congenital amegakaryocytic thrombocytopenia, due to receive a stem cell transplant. J is TRBJ2-3 and V is TRBV11-2; TRBD2 agrees at 8 bases. The input for sequencing was PBMCs, taken before TCRalphabeta/CD19-depleted stem cell transplant. The CDR3 DNA reads as TGTGCCAACAGCCCTTATGACGGGAGGGGTGAGCAGTATTTT. It translates to CANSPYDGRGEQYF.